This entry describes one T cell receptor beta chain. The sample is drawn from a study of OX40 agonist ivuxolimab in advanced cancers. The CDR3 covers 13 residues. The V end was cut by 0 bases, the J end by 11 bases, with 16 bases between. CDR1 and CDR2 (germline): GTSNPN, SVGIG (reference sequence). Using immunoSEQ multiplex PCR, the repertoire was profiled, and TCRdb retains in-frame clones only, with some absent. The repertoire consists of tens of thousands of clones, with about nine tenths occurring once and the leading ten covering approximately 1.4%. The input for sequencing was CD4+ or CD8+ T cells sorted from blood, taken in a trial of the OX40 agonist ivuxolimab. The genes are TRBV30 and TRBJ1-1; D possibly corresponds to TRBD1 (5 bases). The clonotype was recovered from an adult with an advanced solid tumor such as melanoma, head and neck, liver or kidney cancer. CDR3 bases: TGTGCCTGGAGTGTACAATCGGCAGGGAGGGCTTTCTTT. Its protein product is CAWSVQSAGRAFF.